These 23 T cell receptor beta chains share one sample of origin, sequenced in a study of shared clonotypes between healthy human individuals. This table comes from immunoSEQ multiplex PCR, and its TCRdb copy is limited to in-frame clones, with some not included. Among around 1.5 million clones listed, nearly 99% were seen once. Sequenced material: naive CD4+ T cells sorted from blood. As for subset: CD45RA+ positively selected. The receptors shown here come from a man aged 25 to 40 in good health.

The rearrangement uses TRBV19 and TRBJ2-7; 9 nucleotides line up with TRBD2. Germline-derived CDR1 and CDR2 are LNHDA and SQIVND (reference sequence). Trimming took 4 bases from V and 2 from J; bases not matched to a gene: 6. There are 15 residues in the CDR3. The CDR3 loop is CASSTLAGAAYEQYF. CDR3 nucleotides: TGTGCCAGTAGTACATTAGCGGGAGCGGCCTACGAGCAGTACTTC.

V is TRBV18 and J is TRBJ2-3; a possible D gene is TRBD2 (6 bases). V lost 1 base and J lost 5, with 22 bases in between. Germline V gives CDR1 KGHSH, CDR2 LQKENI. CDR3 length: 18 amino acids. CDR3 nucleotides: TGTGCCAGCTCACCACGAACCGGGAGTCCCGTGGTAGGAGATACGCAGTATTTT. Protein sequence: CASSPRTGSPVVGDTQYF.

The CDR3: CASSPALRGDGETQYF. In nucleotides, the CDR3 is TGTGCCAGCAGCCCGGCTCTAAGAGGGGATGGGGAGACCCAGTACTTC. The chain employs TRBV5-6 and TRBJ2-5, with D perhaps being TRBD1 or TRBD2 (5 bases each). The CDR3 sequence is 16 residues long. Germline CDR1 and CDR2: SGHDT and YYEEEE. Trimming shortened V by 4 bases and J by 5 bases, and 21 bases separated the two germline ends.

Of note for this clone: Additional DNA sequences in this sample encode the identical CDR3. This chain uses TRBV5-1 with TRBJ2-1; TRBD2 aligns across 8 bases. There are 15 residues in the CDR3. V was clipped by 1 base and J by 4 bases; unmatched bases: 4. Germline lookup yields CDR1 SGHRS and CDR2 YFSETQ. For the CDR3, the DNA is TGCGCCAGCAGCTTGCCTAGCGGGTCTTACAATGAGCAGTTCTTC. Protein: CASSLPSGSYNEQFF.

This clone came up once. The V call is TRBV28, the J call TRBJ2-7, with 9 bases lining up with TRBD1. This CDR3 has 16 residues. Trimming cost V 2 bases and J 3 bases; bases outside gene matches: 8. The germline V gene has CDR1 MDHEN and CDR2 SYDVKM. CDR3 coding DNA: TGTGCCAGCAGTTTACCATTGACAGGGGGAGTCTACGAGCAGTACTTC. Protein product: CASSLPLTGGVYEQYF.

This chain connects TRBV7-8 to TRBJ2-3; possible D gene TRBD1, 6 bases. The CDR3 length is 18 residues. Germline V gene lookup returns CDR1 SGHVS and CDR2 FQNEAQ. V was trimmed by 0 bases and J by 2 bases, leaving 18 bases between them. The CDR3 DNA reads TGTGCCAGCAGCTTAGCAAGGTTCTCTGGACAGAACACAGATACGCAGTATTTT. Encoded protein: CASSLARFSGQNTDTQYF. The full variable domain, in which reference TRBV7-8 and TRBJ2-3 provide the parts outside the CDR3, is GAGVSQSPRYKVAKRGQDVALRCDPISGHVSLFWYQQALGQGPEFLTYFQNEAQLDKSGLPSDRFFAERPEGSVSTLKIQRTQQEDSAVYLCASSLARFSGQNTDTQYFGPGTRLTVL.

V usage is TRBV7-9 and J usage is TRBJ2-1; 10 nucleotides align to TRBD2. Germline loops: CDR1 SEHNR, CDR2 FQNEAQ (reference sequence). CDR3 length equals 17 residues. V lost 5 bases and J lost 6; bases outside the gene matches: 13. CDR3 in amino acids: CASSRASGSPPFNEQFF. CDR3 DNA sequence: TGTGCCAGCAGCAGGGCTAGCGGGAGTCCCCCTTTCAATGAGCAGTTCTTC.

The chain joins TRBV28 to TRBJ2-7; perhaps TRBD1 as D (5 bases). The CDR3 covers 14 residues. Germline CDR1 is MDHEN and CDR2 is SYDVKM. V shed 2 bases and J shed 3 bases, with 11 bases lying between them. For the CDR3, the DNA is TGTGCCAGCAGTTTAGAACAGGTGAGCTACGAGCAGTACTTC. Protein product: CASSLEQVSYEQYF.

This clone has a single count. CDR3 nucleotides: TGTGCCAGCAGTTCCGGCCAGGCTAACTATGGCTACACCTTC. It is translated as CASSSGQANYGYTF. The chain links TRBV28 to TRBJ1-2; D unresolved. Germline V gene sequence: CDR1 MDHEN, CDR2 SYDVKM. The V end lost 4 bases, the J end lost 0 bases, and 9 bases lay between the germline ends. CDR3 size: 14 residues.

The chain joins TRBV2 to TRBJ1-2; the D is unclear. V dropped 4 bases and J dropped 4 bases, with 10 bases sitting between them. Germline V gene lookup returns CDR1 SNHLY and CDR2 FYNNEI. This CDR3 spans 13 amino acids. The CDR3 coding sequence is TGTGCCAGCAGTGGCGGCGGCGTCTATGGCTACACCTTC. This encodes CASSGGGVYGYTF.

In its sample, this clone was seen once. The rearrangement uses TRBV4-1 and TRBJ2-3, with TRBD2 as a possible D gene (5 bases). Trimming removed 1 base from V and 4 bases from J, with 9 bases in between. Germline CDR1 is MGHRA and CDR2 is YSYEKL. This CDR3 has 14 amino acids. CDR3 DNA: TGCGCCAGCAGCCAAGTAGGGAGCGCAGATACGCAGTATTTT. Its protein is CASSQVGSADTQYF.

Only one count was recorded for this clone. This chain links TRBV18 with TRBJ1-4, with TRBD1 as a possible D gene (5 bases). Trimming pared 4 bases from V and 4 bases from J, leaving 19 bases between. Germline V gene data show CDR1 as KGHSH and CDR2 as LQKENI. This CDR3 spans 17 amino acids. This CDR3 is CASSLIPPGQLNEKLFF. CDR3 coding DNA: TGTGCCAGCTCACTCATCCCCCCGGGGCAGCTTAATGAAAAACTGTTTTTT.

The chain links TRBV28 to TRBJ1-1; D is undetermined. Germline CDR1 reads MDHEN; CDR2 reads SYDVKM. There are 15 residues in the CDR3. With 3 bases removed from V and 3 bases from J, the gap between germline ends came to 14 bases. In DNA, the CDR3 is TGTGCCAGCAGTTTCGTAGGCACAAGCTACACTGAAGCTTTCTTT. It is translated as CASSFVGTSYTEAFF.

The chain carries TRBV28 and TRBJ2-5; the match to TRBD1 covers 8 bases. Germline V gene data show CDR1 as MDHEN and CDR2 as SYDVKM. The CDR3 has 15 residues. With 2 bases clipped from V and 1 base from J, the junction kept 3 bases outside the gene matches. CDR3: CASSLDRGRQETQYF. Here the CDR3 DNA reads TGTGCCAGCAGTTTAGACAGGGGCCGCCAAGAGACCCAGTACTTC.

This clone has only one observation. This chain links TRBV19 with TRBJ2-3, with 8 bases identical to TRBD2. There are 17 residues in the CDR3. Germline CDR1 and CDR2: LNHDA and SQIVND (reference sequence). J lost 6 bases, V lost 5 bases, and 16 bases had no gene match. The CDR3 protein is CASSPRHTSGPRDTQYF. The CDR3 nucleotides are TGTGCCAGTAGTCCGCGACATACTAGCGGCCCTAGGGATACGCAGTATTTT.

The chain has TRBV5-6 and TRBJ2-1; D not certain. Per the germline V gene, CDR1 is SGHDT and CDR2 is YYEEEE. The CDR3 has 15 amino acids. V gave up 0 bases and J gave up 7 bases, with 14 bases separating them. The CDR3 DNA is TGTGCCAGCAGCTTGGGCCCAGCGCCAACTAATGAGCAGTTCTTC. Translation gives CASSLGPAPTNEQFF.

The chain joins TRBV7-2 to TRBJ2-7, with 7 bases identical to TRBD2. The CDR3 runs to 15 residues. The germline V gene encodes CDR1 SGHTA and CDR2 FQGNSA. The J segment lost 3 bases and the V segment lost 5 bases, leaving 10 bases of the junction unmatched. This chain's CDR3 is CASSRIASGDYEQYF. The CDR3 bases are TGTGCCAGCAGCCGAATTGCTAGCGGAGACTACGAGCAGTACTTC.

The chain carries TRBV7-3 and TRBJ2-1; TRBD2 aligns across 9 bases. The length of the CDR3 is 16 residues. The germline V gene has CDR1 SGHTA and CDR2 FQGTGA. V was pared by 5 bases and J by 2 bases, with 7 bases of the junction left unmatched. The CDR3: CASSPPSGRPYNEQFF. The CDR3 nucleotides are TGTGCCAGCAGCCCCCCCAGCGGGAGGCCCTACAATGAGCAGTTCTTC.

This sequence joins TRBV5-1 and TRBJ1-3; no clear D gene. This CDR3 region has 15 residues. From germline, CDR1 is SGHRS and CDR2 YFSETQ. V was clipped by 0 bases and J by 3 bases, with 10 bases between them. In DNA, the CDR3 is TGCGCCAGCAGCTTGGCTGAATCCGGTGGAAACACCATATATTTT. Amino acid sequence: CASSLAESGGNTIYF.

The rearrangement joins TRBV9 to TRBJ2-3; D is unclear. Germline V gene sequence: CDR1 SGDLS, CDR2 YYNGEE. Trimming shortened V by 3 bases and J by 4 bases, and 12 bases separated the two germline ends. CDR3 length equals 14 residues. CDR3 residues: CASSASSEADTQYF. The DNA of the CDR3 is TGTGCCAGCAGCGCATCGTCTGAAGCAGATACGCAGTATTTT.

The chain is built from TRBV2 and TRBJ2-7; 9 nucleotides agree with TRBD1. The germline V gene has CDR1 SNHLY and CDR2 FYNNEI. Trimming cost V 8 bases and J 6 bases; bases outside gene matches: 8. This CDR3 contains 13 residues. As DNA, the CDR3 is TGTGCCAGCGCCGGGACAGGGAAACCCGAGCAGTACTTC. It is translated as CASAGTGKPEQYF.

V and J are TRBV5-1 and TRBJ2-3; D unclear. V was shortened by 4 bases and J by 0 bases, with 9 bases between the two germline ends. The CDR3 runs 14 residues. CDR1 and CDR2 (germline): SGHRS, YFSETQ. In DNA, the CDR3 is TGCGCCAGCAGCGCCCCGATTAGCACAGATACGCAGTATTTT. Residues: CASSAPISTDTQYF.

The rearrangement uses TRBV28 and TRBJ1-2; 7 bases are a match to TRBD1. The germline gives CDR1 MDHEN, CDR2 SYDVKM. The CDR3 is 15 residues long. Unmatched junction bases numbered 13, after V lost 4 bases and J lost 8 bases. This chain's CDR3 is CASSSGLEGARGYTF. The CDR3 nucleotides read TGTGCCAGCAGTTCAGGACTCGAGGGGGCTAGGGGCTACACCTTC.